These T cell receptor beta chains were read from a single sample in a study of shared clonotypes between healthy human individuals. Profiled with immunoSEQ multiplex PCR; TCRdb holds only in-frame clones, not every one. The table lists about 1,500,000 clones, 96% of them singletons. The sequenced sample was naive CD4+ T cells sorted from blood. The source is a man aged 25 to 40 in good health. CDR3s include the opening cysteine and the closing phenylalanine or tryptophan. Each record gives: V gene, D gene, clone size, CDR3 length, J gene, CDR3 protein, CDR3 DNA. A D gene is named only where the DNA matches it firmly. Clone size is shown for a subset of rows, as once, few, many or a class of expanded clone.

TRBV7-2	NA	NA	16	TRBJ2-2	CASSPLVRPTTGELFF	TGTGCCAGCAGCCCCCTCGTCCGACCAACGACCGGGGAGCTGTTTTTT
TRBV15	TRBD2	NA	21	TRBJ2-3	CATSRAGTGRLAGNLADTQYF	TGTGCCACCAGCAGGGCCGGGACAGGACGACTAGCGGGAAACTTAGCAGATACGCAGTATTTT
TRBV9	TRBD2	once	14	TRBJ2-1	CASSVVSSGSEQFF	TGTGCCAGCAGCGTAGTGTCTAGCGGGAGTGAGCAGTTCTTC
TRBV28	TRBD1	NA	14	TRBJ2-7	CASSLSGGGGEQYF	TGTGCCAGCAGTTTATCAGGGGGTGGCGGCGAGCAGTACTTC
TRBV28	TRBD1	NA	16	TRBJ2-5	CASSFHVTGRFGTQYF	TGTGCCAGCAGTTTTCACGTGACAGGGCGGTTTGGGACCCAGTACTTC
TRBV5-6	TRBD2	NA	15	TRBJ2-2	CASSRGLANTGELFF	TGTGCCAGCAGCAGGGGACTAGCTAACACCGGGGAGCTGTTTTTT
TRBV7-2	TRBD2	NA	14	TRBJ2-7	CASSLGLTIYEQYF	TGTGCCAGCAGCTTGGGACTAACAATCTACGAGCAGTACTTC
TRBV5-4	TRBD1	few	13	TRBJ2-7	CASSRGQAYEQYF	TGTGCCAGCAGCAGGGGACAGGCCTACGAGCAGTACTTC
TRBV5-6	TRBD2	NA	18	TRBJ2-1	CASSGPGTSGIANNEQFF	TGTGCCAGCAGCGGACCCGGGACTAGCGGGATTGCCAACAATGAGCAGTTCTTC
TRBV9	TRBD1	NA	12	TRBJ2-7	CASSRDRGVRYF	TGTGCCAGCAGCAGGGACAGGGGGGTACGGTACTTC
TRBV27	TRBD1	NA	16	TRBJ1-2	CASSSTKTGAIYGYTF	TGTGCCAGCAGTTCAACCAAAACAGGGGCCATCTATGGCTACACCTTC
TRBV2	NA	NA	13	TRBJ2-5	CATLGHSQETQYF	TGTGCCACCCTCGGACATTCACAAGAGACCCAGTACTTC
TRBV28	TRBD2	NA	17	TRBJ2-5	CASSTTSGRGMQETQYF	TGTGCCAGCAGTACGACTAGCGGGAGGGGGATGCAAGAGACCCAGTACTTC
TRBV7-9	TRBD2	NA	15	TRBJ2-1	CASSLTLAEDNEQFF	TGTGCCAGCAGCTTAACTCTAGCGGAGGACAATGAGCAGTTCTTC
TRBV5-1	TRBD1	NA	18	TRBJ2-2	CASSSRTGPKTNTGELFF	TGCGCCAGCAGCTCCCGGACAGGGCCAAAAACTAACACCGGGGAGCTGTTTTTT
TRBV11-1	NA	NA	13	TRBJ2-2	CASSLRRTGELFF	TGTGCCAGCAGCCTCCGACGGACCGGGGAGCTGTTTTTT
TRBV5-1	NA	once	15	TRBJ2-1	CASSLMASAVNEQFF	TGCGCCAGCAGCTTGATGGCTAGCGCTGTCAATGAGCAGTTCTTC
TRBV28	NA	NA	11	TRBJ1-2	CASTGPYGYTF	TGTGCCAGCACAGGGCCCTATGGCTACACCTTC
TRBV9	NA	NA	15	TRBJ2-2	CASSVVGTNTGELFF	TGTGCCAGCAGCGTAGTGGGGACAAACACCGGGGAGCTGTTTTTT
TRBV5-1	NA	NA	16	TRBJ2-4	CASSLGLGAAKNIQYF	TGCGCCAGCAGCTTGGGCCTGGGTGCAGCCAAAAACATTCAGTACTTC
TRBV15	TRBD1	NA	16	TRBJ2-7	CATSRGVGQNSYEQYF	TGTGCCACCAGCAGGGGGGTGGGACAGAACTCCTACGAGCAGTACTTC
TRBV27	NA	NA	15	TRBJ2-5	CASSLRTFPLETQYF	TGTGCCAGCAGTCTAAGGACTTTTCCCTTAGAGACCCAGTACTTC
TRBV11-2	TRBD2	NA	16	TRBJ2-3	CASSLRFSGSLDTQYF	TGTGCCAGCAGTCTAAGGTTTAGCGGGAGTCTAGATACGCAGTATTTT
TRBV5-4	NA	NA	13	TRBJ2-1	CASSLVREGEQFF	TGTGCCAGCAGCTTGGTTCGTGAAGGAGAGCAGTTCTTC